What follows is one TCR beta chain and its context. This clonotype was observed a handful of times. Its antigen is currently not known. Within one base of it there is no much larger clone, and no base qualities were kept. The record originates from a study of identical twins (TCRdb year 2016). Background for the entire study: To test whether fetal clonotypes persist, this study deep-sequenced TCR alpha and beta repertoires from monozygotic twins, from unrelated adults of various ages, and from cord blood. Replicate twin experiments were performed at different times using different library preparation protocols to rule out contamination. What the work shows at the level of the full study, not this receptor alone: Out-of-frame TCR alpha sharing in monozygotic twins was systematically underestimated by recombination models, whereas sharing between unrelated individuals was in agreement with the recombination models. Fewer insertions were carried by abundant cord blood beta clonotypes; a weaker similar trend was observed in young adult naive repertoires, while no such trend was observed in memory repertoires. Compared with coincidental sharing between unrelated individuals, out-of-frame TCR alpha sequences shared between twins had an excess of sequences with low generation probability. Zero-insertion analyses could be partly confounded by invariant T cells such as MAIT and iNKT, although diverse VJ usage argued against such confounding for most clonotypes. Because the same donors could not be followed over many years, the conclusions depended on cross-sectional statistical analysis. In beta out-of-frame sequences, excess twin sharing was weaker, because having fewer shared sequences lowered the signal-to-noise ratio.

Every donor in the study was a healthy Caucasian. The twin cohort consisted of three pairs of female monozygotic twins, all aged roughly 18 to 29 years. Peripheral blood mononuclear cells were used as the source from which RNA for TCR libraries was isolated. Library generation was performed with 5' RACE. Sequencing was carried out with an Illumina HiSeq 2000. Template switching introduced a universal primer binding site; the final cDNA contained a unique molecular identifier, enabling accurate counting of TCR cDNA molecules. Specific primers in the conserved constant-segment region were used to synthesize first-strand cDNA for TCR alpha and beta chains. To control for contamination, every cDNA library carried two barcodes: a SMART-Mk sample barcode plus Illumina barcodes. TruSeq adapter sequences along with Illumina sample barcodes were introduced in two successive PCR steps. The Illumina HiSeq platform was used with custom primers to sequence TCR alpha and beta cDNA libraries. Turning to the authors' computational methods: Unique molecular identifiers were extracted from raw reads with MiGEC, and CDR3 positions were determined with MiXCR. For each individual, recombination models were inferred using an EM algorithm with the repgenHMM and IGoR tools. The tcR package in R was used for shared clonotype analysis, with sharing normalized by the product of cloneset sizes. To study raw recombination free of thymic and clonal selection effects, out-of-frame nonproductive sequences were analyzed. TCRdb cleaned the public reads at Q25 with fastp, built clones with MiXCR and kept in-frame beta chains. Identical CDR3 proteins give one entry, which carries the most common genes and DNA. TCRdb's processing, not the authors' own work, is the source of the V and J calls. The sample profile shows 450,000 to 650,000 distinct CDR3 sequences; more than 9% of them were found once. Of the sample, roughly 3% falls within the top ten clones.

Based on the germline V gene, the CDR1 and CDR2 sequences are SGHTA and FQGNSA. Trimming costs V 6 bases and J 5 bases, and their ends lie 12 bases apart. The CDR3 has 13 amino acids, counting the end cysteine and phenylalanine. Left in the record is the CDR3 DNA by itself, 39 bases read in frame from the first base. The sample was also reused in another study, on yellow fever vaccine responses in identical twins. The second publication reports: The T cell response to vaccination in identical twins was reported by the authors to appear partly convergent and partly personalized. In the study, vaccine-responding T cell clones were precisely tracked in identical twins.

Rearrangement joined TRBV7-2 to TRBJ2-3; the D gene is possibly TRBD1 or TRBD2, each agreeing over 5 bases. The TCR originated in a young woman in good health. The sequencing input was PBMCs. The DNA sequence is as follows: TGTGCCAGCAGGCTGGGGGAGAGAGATACGCAGTATTTT. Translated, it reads CASRLGERDTQYF.